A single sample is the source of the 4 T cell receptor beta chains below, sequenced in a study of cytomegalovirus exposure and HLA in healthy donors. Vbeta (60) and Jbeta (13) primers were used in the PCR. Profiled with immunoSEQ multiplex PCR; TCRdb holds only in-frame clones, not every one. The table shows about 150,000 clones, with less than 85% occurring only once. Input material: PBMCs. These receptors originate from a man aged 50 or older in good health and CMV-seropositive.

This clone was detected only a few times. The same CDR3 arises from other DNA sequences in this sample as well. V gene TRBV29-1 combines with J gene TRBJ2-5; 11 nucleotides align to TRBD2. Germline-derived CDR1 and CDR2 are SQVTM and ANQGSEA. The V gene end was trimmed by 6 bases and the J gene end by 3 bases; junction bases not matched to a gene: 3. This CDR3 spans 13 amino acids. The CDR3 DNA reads TGCAGCGTGGAGGGACTAGCGGAAGAGACCCAGTACTTC. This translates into CSVEGLAEETQYF.

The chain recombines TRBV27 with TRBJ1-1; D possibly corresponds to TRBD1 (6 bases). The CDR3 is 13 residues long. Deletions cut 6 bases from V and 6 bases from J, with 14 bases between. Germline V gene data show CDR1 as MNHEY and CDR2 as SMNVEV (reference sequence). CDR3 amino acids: CASRPGGRPEAFF. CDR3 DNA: TGTGCCAGCAGACCCGGGGGGCGGCCTGAAGCTTTCTTT.

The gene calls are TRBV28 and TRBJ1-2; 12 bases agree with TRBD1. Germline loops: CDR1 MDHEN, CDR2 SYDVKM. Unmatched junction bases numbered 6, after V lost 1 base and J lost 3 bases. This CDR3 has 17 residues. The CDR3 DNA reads TGTGCCAGCAGTTTATTTCGGGGACAGGGGGCGGACTATGGCTACACCTTC. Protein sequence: CASSLFRGQGADYGYTF.

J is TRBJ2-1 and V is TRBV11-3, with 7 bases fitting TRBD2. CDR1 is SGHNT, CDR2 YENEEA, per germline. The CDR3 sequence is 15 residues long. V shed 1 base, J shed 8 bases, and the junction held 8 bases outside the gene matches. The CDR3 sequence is CASSLVGGSSHEQFF. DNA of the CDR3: TGTGCCAGCAGCTTAGTTGGCGGGAGTTCCCATGAGCAGTTCTTC.